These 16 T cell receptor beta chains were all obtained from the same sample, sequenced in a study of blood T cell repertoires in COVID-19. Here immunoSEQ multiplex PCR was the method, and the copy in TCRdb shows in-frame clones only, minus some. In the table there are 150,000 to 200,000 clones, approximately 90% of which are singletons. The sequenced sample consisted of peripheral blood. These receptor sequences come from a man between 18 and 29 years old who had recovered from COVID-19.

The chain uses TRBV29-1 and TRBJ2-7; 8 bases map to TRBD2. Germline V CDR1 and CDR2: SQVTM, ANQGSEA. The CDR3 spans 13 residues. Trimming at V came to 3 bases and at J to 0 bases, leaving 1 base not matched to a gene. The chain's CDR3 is CSVDGTSSYEQYF. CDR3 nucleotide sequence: TGCAGCGTTGACGGGACTAGCTCCTACGAGCAGTACTTC.

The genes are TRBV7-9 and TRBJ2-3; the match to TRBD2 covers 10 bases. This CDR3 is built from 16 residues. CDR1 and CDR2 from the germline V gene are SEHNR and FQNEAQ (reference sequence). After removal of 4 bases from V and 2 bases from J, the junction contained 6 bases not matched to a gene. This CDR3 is CASSSGLAANTDTQYF. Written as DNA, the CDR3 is TGTGCCAGCAGCTCCGGACTAGCGGCCAACACAGATACGCAGTATTTT. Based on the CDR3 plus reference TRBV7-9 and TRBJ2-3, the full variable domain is DTGVSQNPRHKITKRGQNVTFRCDPISEHNRLYWYRQTLGQGPEFLTYFQNEAQLEKSRLLSDRFSAERPKGSFSTLEIQRTEQGDSAMYLCASSSGLAANTDTQYFGPGTRLTVL.

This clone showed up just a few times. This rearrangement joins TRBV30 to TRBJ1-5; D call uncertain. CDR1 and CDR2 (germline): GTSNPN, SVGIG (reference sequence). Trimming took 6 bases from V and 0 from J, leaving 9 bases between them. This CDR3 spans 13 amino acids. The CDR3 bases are TGTGCCTGCCGCACAGATAGCAATCAGCCCCAGCATTTT. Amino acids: CACRTDSNQPQHF.

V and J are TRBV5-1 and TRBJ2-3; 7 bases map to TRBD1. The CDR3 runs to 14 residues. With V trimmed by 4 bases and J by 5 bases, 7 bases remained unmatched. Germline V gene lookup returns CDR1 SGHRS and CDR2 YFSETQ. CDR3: CASSLGTAGDTQYF. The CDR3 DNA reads TGCGCCAGCAGCCTAGGGACAGCCGGAGATACGCAGTATTTT.

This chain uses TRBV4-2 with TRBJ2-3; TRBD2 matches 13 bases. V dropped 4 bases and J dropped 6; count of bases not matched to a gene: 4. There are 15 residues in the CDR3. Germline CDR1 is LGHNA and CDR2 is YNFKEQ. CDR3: CASSRTSGSWDTQYF. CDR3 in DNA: TGTGCCAGCAGCCGGACTAGCGGGAGTTGGGATACGCAGTATTTT.

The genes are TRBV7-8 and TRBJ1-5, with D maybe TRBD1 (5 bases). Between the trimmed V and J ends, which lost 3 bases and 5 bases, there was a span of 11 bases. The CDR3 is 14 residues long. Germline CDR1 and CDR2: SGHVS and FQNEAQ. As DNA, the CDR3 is TGTGCCAGCAGCTTGAGGGCGGGGGATCAGCCCCAGCATTTT. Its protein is CASSLRAGDQPQHF.

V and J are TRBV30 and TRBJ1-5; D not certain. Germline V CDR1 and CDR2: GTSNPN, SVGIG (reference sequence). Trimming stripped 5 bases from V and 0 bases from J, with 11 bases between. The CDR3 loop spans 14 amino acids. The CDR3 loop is CAWQSGNSNQPQHF. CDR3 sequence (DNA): TGTGCCTGGCAGTCCGGGAATAGCAATCAGCCCCAGCATTTT.

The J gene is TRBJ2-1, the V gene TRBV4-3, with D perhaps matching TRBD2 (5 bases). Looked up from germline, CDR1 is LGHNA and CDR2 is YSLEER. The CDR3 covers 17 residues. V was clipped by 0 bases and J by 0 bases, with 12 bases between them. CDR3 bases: TGCGCCAGCAGCCAAGACGCTGCTAGCAGCTCCTACAATGAGCAGTTCTTC. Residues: CASSQDAASSSYNEQFF.

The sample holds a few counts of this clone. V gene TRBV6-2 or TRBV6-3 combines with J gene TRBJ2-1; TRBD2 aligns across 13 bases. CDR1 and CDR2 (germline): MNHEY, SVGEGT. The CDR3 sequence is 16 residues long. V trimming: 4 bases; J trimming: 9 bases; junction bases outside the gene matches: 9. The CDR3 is CASSFVGLAGEGEQFF. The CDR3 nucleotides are TGTGCCAGCAGTTTCGTAGGACTAGCGGGAGAGGGTGAGCAGTTCTTC.

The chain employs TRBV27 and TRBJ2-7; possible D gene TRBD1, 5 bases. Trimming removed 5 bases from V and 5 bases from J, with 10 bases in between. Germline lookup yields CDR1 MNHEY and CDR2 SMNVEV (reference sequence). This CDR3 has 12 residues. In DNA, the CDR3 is TGTGCCAGCAGTAATTGGGGCAACGAGCAGTACTTC. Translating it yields CASSNWGNEQYF.

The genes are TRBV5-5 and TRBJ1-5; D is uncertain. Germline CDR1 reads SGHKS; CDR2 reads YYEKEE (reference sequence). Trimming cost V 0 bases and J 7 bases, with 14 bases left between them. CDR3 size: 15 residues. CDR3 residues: CASSLGGLWGQPQHF. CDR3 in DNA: TGTGCCAGCAGCTTGGGAGGGCTGTGGGGACAGCCCCAGCATTTT.

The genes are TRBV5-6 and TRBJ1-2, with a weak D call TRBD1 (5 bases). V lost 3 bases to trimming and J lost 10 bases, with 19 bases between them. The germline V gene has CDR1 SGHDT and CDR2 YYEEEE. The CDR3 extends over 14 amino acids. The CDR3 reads CASSYLYGGRDYTF. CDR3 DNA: TGTGCCAGCAGCTACCTATATGGGGGGAGAGACTACACCTTC.

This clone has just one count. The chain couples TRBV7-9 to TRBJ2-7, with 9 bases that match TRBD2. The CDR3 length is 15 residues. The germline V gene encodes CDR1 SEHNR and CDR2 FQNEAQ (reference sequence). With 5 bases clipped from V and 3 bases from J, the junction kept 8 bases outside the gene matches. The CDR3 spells CASSRTGLASYEQYF. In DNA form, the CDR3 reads TGTGCCAGCAGCCGAACAGGACTAGCGAGCTACGAGCAGTACTTC.

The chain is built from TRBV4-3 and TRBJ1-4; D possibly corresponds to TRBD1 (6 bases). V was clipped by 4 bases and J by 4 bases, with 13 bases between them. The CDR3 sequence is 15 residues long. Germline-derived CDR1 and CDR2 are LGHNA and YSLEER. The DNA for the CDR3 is TGCGCCAGCAGCCGCTACAGGGTACTTAATGAAAAACTGTTTTTT. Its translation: CASSRYRVLNEKLFF.

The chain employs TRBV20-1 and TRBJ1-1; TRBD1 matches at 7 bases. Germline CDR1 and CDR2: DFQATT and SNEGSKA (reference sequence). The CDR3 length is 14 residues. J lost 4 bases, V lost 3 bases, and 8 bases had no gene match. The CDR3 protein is CSASKGDSSTEAFF. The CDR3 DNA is TGCAGTGCTAGTAAGGGGGACAGTTCCACTGAAGCTTTCTTT.

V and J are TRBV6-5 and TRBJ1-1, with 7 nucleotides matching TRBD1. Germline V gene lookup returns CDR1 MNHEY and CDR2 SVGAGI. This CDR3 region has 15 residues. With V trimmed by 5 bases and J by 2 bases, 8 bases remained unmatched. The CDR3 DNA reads TGTGCCAGCAGTCCCATGGAGGGGGCTAACACTGAAGCTTTCTTT. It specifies CASSPMEGANTEAFF.